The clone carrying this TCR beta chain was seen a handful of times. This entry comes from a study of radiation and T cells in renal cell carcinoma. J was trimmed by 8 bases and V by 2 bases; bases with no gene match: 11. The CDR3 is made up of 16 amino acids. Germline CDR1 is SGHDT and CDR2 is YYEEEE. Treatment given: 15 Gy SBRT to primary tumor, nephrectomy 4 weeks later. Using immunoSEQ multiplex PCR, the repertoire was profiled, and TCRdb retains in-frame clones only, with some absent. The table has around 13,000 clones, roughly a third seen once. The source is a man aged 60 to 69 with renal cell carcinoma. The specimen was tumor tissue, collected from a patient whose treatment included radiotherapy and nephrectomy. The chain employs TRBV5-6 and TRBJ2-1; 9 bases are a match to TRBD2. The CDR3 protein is CASSFATERGVDEQFF. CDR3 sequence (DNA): TGTGCCAGCAGCTTTGCTACTGAGCGGGGGGTTGATGAGCAGTTCTTC.